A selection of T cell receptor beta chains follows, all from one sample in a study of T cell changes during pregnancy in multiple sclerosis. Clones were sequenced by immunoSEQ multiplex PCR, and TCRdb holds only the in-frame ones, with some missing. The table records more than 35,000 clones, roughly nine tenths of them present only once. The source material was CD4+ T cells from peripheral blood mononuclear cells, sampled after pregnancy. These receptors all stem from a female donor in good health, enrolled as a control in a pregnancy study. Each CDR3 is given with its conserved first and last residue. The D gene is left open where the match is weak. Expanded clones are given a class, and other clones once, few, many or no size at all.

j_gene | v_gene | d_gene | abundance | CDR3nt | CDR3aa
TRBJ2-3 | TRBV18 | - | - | TGTGCCAGCTCACCATCAGAGGAGGGCACAGATACGCAGTATTTT | CASSPSEEGTDTQYF
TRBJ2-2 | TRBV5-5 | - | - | TGTGCCAGCAGTCCATGGGACTTTAGCACCGGGGAGCTGTTTTTT | CASSPWDFSTGELFF
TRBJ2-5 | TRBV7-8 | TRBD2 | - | TGTGCCAGCAGCTTCTCCTTGCGCGCGGGGGGGGAAGAGACCCAGTACTTC | CASSFSLRAGGEETQYF
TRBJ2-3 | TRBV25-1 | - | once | TGTGCCAGCATCAGGACTAACACAGATACGCAGTATTTT | CASIRTNTDTQYF
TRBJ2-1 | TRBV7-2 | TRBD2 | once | TGTGCCAGCAGCTTAAGCGGGGGGTCCTACAATGAGCAGTTCTTC | CASSLSGGSYNEQFF
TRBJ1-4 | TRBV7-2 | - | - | TGTGCCAGCAGCTTAGGTGTGCGGGTTAATGAAAAACTGTTTTTT | CASSLGVRVNEKLFF
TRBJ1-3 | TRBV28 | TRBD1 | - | TGTGCCAGCAGTTTTAACAGGGGAACTGGAAACACCATATATTTT | CASSFNRGTGNTIYF
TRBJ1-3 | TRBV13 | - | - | TGTGCCAGCAGCTGGGGCCCCAGGGACAGAAACACCATATATTTT | CASSWGPRDRNTIYF
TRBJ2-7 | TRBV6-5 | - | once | TGTGCCAGCAGTTATCTCTTAAAGAGCCCACGGGTTGAGCAGTACTTC | CASSYLLKSPRVEQYF
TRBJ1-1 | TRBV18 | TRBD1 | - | TGTGCCAGCTCACCAACAAGGACAGGACGGTACACTGAAGCTTTCTTT | CASSPTRTGRYTEAFF
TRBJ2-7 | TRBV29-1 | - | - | TGCAGCGTTGTGGGCCCATACGAGCAGTACTTC | CSVVGPYEQYF
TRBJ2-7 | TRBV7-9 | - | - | TGTGCCAGCAGCTTACGCGGGCCCCCGGGGGAGCAGTACTTC | CASSLRGPPGEQYF
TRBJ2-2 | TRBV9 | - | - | TGTGCCAGCAGCTCGCCGGGACAAGGTACCGGGGAGCTGTTTTTT | CASSSPGQGTGELFF
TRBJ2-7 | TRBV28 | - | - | TGTGCCAGCAGTTCCTATTCTACTCCTGCCTCCTACGAGCAGTACTTC | CASSSYSTPASYEQYF
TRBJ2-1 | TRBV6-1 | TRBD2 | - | TGTGCCAGCAGAGATGCGGGAGGTGAGCAGTTCTTC | CASRDAGGEQFF
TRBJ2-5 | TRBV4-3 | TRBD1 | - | TGCGCCAGCAGCCAAGGGGGACAGGGGGCGGGAGAGACCCAGTACTTC | CASSQGGQGAGETQYF
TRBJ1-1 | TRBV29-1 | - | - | TGCAGCGTTCGTGGGGCCACTGAAGCTTTCTTT | CSVRGATEAFF
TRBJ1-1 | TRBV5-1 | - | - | TGCGCCAGCAGCTTGGCCAGGGACAACTTGAACACTGAAGCTTTCTTT | CASSLARDNLNTEAFF
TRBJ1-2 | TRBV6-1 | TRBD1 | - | TGTGCCAGCAGTGAGGGGACAGCCAACTATGGCTACACCTTC | CASSEGTANYGYTF
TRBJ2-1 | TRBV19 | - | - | TGTGCCAGTACCCCAACAGGGAACCCCTACAATGAGCAGTTCTTC | CASTPTGNPYNEQFF
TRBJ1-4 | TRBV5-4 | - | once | TGTGCCAGCAGCTTTGGGCCAGGGCCTAATGAAAAACTGTTTTTT | CASSFGPGPNEKLFF
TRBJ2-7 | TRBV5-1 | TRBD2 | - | TGCGCCAGCAGCTCTAGCGGGGGGTCCTACGAGCAGTACTTC | CASSSSGGSYEQYF
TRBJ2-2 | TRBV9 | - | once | TGTGCCAGCAGCGTTTTGCAGGACACCGGGGAGCTGTTTTTT | CASSVLQDTGELFF
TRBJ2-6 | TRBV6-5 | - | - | TGTGCCAGCAGTTACACAGACAGCTCTGGGGCCAACGTCCTGACTTTC | CASSYTDSSGANVLTF
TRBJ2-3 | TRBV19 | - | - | TGTGCCAGTAAGGAGAGCGCAGATACGCAGTATTTT | CASKESADTQYF
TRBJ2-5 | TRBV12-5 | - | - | TGTGCTAGTGGTTTGGGATCAGGGGAGGGTGCCCAGTACTTC | CASGLGSGEGAQYF
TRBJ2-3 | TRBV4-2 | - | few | TGTGCCAGCAGCCAGACACTAGTAGATACGCAGTATTTT | CASSQTLVDTQYF
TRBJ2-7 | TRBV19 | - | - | TGTGCCAGTAGTTTGACTAGAGGTGAGCAGTACTTC | CASSLTRGEQYF
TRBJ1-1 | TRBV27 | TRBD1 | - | TGTGCCAGCAGTTTCGACAGGGGGACGAACACTGAAGCTTTCTTT | CASSFDRGTNTEAFF
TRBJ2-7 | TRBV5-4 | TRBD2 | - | TGTGCCAGCAGCTTGGATCAGCGGGGGGCCTACGAGCAGTACTTC | CASSLDQRGAYEQYF
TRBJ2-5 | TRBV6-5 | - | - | TGTGCCAGCAGTCGGGGGACAGCCCAACAAGAGACCCAGTACTTC | CASSRGTAQQETQYF
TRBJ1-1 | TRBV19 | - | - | TGTGCCAGTAGTTCGACAGGTATCGAGGGTTGGAACACTGAAGCTTTCTTT | CASSSTGIEGWNTEAFF
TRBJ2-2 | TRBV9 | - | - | TGTGCCAGCAGCGTATTGGGACAAAACACCGGGGAGCTGTTTTTT | CASSVLGQNTGELFF
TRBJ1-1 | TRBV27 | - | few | TGTGCCAGCAGTTTATGGAGGGGGAACACTGAAGCTTTCTTT | CASSLWRGNTEAFF
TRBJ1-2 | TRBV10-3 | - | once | TGTGCCATCAGAGACAGGACTTCCCTTTATGGCTACACCTTC | CAIRDRTSLYGYTF
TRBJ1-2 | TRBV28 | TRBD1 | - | TGTGCCAGCGGGGATTCGGGACAGCGGAACTATGGCTACACCTTC | CASGDSGQRNYGYTF
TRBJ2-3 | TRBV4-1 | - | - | TGCGCCAGCAGCCAAGTTAACTTAGTGAGCACAGATACGCAGTATTTT | CASSQVNLVSTDTQYF
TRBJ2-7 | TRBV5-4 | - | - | TGTGCCAGCAGATCAGGGGAGGGCGGTATCTCCGAGCAGTACTTC | CASRSGEGGISEQYF
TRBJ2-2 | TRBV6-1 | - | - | TGTGCCAGCAGGAAGGACAGAACCGGGGAGCTGTTTTTT | CASRKDRTGELFF
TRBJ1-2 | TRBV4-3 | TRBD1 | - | TGCGCCAGCAGCCAAGACCACACAGGGGGCTATGGCTACACCTTC | CASSQDHTGGYGYTF